This TCR beta chain stems from a study of low-dose radiotherapy and immunotherapy resistance in tumors. The overall study: Ipilimumab 1 mg/kg every six weeks, together with nivolumab 240 mg every two weeks, was given intravenously to patients. Intravenous cyclophosphamide 200 mg/m2 was given every two weeks, one day before radiation and immunotherapy.

TRAV- and TRBV-specific primers were used for first-strand cDNA, which covered alpha and beta chains. Amplification, which lasted approximately 20 PCR cycles, used a constant-region primer and V-primer adapter to amplify TCRs. MiXCR, applied by TCRdb to the reads, yields one record per CDR3 protein. The sample holds around 9,300 distinct CDR3 sequences, around 70% seen once. The CDR3 extends over 13 amino acids. Germline loops: CDR1 SQVTM, CDR2 ANQGSEA. V was shortened by 4 bases and J by 0 bases, with 7 bases between the two germline ends. The TCR originated in a human donor with advanced metastatic prostate, ovarian, gallbladder or colorectal cancer (not recorded which). This table probably holds off-target reads from a library built for another chain. The rearrangement links TRBV29-1 to TRBJ1-5, with unresolved D. CDR3 nucleotide sequence: TGCAGCGTTGGGGATTATAGCAATCAGCCCCAGCATTTT. The encoded protein is CSVGDYSNQPQHF.